This passage covers 19 T cell receptor beta chains from one sample sequenced in a study of radiotherapy plus CTLA-4 blockade in lung cancer. TCRdb's table, derived via immunoSEQ multiplex PCR, lists solely in-frame clones and lacks some. This sample yields about 81,000 clones, of which about 78% are seen a single time; over 12% belongs to the top ten. Here the sequenced sample was peripheral blood, taken from a patient treated with radiotherapy plus ipilimumab. All receptors come from a human donor with non-small cell lung cancer that progressed on radiotherapy plus ipilimumab.

A single count supports this clone. J is TRBJ1-1 and V is TRBV2; perhaps TRBD1 as D (6 bases). This CDR3 has 14 residues. Trimming shortened V by 2 bases and J by 3 bases, and 10 bases separated the two germline ends. Germline CDR1 SNHLY, CDR2 FYNNEI. The CDR3 sequence: CASSEPGGYTEAFF. The CDR3 nucleotides read TGTGCCAGCAGTGAACCCGGGGGCTACACTGAAGCTTTCTTT.

The rearrangement uses TRBV20-1 and TRBJ2-5, with a possible D match to TRBD1 (6 bases). The CDR3 contains 11 residues. V lost 5 bases, J lost 3 bases, and 7 bases lay in between. CDR1 and CDR2 from the germline V gene are DFQATT and SNEGSKA (reference sequence). The CDR3 nucleotides read TGCAGTGCTCAGGGGAAAGAGACCCAGTACTTC. This translates into CSAQGKETQYF.

This chain uses TRBV27 with TRBJ2-7; D gene unclear. The CDR3 is 14 residues long. CDR1 MNHEY and CDR2 SMNVEV come from the germline V gene (reference sequence). Trimming removed 0 bases from V and 7 bases from J, with 13 bases in between. CDR3 DNA sequence: TGTGCCAGCAGTTTATCGGCCCTTCCTGGAGAGCAGTACTTC. As protein: CASSLSALPGEQYF.

The genes are TRBV13 and TRBJ1-5, with TRBD1 as a possible D gene (5 bases). Germline CDR1 is PRHDT and CDR2 is FYEKMQ (reference sequence). V was pared by 6 bases and J by 4 bases, with 10 bases between. The CDR3 runs to 13 residues. The CDR3 reads CASSQSGNQPQHF. The CDR3 DNA sequence: TGTGCCAGCAGTCAGTCAGGGAATCAGCCCCAGCATTTT.

This clone was seen a few times. This chain connects TRBV19 to TRBJ1-2; no clear D gene. This CDR3 region has 14 residues. V shed 7 bases and J shed 6 bases, with 18 bases lying between them. Germline loops: CDR1 LNHDA, CDR2 SQIVND (reference sequence). CDR3 in amino acids: CASTPLSVQHGYTF. Written as DNA, the CDR3 is TGTGCCAGTACCCCACTAAGCGTTCAGCATGGCTACACCTTC.

This clone appeared a few times. The rearrangement joins TRBV5-4 to TRBJ1-1, with no clear D. The germline CDR1 and CDR2 sequences are SGHNT and YYREEE (reference sequence). Trimming took 6 bases from V and 3 from J, leaving 9 bases between them. This CDR3 is 12 amino acids long. CDR3 DNA sequence: TGTGCCAGCAACAAGGAGGACACTGAAGCTTTCTTT. Translating it yields CASNKEDTEAFF.

This clone appeared once. The chain recombines TRBV6-6 with TRBJ2-5, with 8 bases fitting TRBD1. The V gene's germline CDR1 is MNHNY and CDR2 SVGAGI (reference sequence). Trimming took 2 bases from V and 9 from J; bases not matched to a gene: 8. The CDR3 length is 14 residues. CDR3 bases: TGTGCCAGCAGTTACGGCAGGGGGCTAGAAGCCCAGTACTTC. It translates to CASSYGRGLEAQYF.

The chain uses TRBV4-1 and TRBJ2-7; D may match TRBD1 or TRBD2 (5 bases each). The germline V gene has CDR1 MGHRA and CDR2 YSYEKL. Trimming took off 1 base at V and 0 bases at J, with 10 bases between the two ends. The CDR3 runs to 15 residues. In DNA form, the CDR3 reads TGCGCCAGCAGCCAAGTCCCAGGGAGCTCCTACGAGCAGTACTTC. Residues: CASSQVPGSSYEQYF.

The V and J genes are TRBV6-5 and TRBJ2-1; D is possibly TRBD2 (6 bases). The CDR3 has 14 residues. Germline values: CDR1 MNHEY, CDR2 SVGAGI. V was cut by 2 bases and J by 1 base, with 6 bases left in between. CDR3 in amino acids: CASSYAGSYNEQFF. In nucleotides, the CDR3 is TGTGCCAGCAGTTACGCGGGGTCCTACAATGAGCAGTTCTTC.

The J gene is TRBJ1-5, the V gene TRBV7-9; D might be TRBD1 (5 bases). The CDR3 has 14 residues. V was pared by 7 bases and J by 7 bases, with 17 bases between. Germline CDR1 reads SEHNR; CDR2 reads FQNEAQ (reference sequence). The CDR3 is CASTSDSWDQPQHF. The CDR3, as DNA: TGTGCCAGCACCTCGGATAGCTGGGACCAGCCCCAGCATTTT. Supplemented by reference TRBV7-9 and TRBJ1-5, the full variable domain reads DTGVSQNPRHKITKRGQNVTFRCDPISEHNRLYWYRQTLGQGPEFLTYFQNEAQLEKSRLLSDRFSAERPKGSFSTLEIQRTEQGDSAMYLCASTSDSWDQPQHFGDGTRLSIL.

V is TRBV18 and J is TRBJ2-4; D not certain. This CDR3 has 11 amino acids. Per germline, CDR1 KGHSH and CDR2 LQKENI. V was trimmed by 6 bases and J by 10 bases, leaving 10 bases between them. The CDR3 is CASSGSSIQYF. DNA of the CDR3: TGTGCCAGCTCTGGGTCCTCTATTCAGTACTTC.

The V and J genes are TRBV5-4 and TRBJ1-1, with TRBD1 identical over 10 bases. The CDR3 length is 15 residues. J was trimmed by 1 base and V by 5 bases; bases with no gene match: 5. CDR1 and CDR2 (germline): SGHNT, YYREEE (reference sequence). CDR3 sequence reads: CASRKGTGENTEAFF. In DNA, the CDR3 is TGTGCCAGCAGAAAGGGGACAGGGGAGAACACTGAAGCTTTCTTT.

V is TRBV6-5 and J is TRBJ1-1; perhaps TRBD1 as D (6 bases). This CDR3 contains 16 residues. Deletions cut 6 bases from V and 1 base from J, with 18 bases between. The germline gives CDR1 MNHEY, CDR2 SVGAGI. The CDR3 here is CASRYRVSPANTEAFF. CDR3 sequence (DNA): TGTGCCAGCAGGTACAGGGTAAGTCCAGCGAACACTGAAGCTTTCTTT.

The V and J genes are TRBV11-2 and TRBJ1-2; 9 bases are a match to TRBD1. Trimming at V came to 5 bases and at J to 2 bases, leaving 9 bases not matched to a gene. This CDR3 has 16 residues. Germline V gene data show CDR1 as SGHAT and CDR2 as FQNNGV. CDR3 residues: CASSREAGTGNYGYTF. In DNA, the CDR3 is TGTGCCAGCAGCCGAGAAGCCGGGACAGGGAACTATGGCTACACCTTC. The full variable domain, completed using reference TRBV11-2 and TRBJ1-2, is EAGVAQSPRYKIIEKRQSVAFWCNPISGHATLYWYQQILGQGPKLLIQFQNNGVVDDSQLPKDRFSAERLKGVDSTLKIQPAKLEDSAVYLCASSREAGTGNYGYTFGSGTRLTVV.

The genes are TRBV6-1 and TRBJ2-7, with a possible D match to TRBD2 (5 bases). Per the germline V gene, CDR1 is MNHNS and CDR2 is SASEGT. This CDR3 has 10 residues. Trimming shortened V by 6 bases and J by 7 bases, and 7 bases separated the two germline ends. Here the CDR3 DNA reads TGTGCCAGCAGCGGGATTGAGCAGTACTTC. Its protein is CASSGIEQYF.

The V gene is TRBV28, the J gene TRBJ2-1; the match to TRBD2 covers 11 bases. Germline CDR1 reads MDHEN; CDR2 reads SYDVKM. The J segment lost 10 bases and the V segment lost 5 bases, leaving 7 bases of the junction unmatched. CDR3 size: 14 residues. The CDR3 region is CASSRLAGGQEQFF. The CDR3 bases are TGTGCCAGCAGTAGGCTAGCGGGGGGACAAGAGCAGTTCTTC. The entire variable domain, with the rest obtained from reference TRBV28 and TRBJ2-1, is as follows: DVKVTQSSRYLVKRTGEKVFLECVQDMDHENMFWYRQDPGLGLRLIYFSYDVKMKEKGDIPEGYSVSREKKERFSLILESASTNQTSMYLCASSRLAGGQEQFFGPGTRLTVL.

The V and J genes are TRBV7-9 and TRBJ2-7; D remains ambiguous. The CDR3 totals 13 residues. Germline V lookup: CDR1 SEHNR, CDR2 FQNEAQ (reference sequence). Trimming removed 3 bases at V and 0 bases at J, with 6 bases between. CDR3 DNA: TGTGCCAGCAGCTTGACCAACTCCTACGAGCAGTACTTC. Translation: CASSLTNSYEQYF.

For this clone: Relative to the germline gene, one junction end is altered; a read error may explain this. The chain combines TRBV7-2 with TRBJ1-2; TRBD1 agrees at 7 bases. The CDR3 runs 12 residues. Germline V gene sequence: CDR1 SGHTA, CDR2 FQGNSA. This chain's CDR3 is CASSLAVGTVFF. The DNA for the CDR3 is TGTGCCAGCAGCTTAGCCGTGGGGACAGTTTTCTTC.

The chain recombines TRBV7-2 with TRBJ2-7; no clear D. CDR1 is SGHTA and CDR2 is FQGNSA in the germline V gene. Trimming removed 4 bases at V and 0 bases at J, with 13 bases between. CDR3 size: 15 residues. This chain's CDR3 is CASSSLDAASYEQYF. In nucleotides, the CDR3 is TGTGCCAGCAGCTCCCTTGACGCGGCCTCCTACGAGCAGTACTTC.